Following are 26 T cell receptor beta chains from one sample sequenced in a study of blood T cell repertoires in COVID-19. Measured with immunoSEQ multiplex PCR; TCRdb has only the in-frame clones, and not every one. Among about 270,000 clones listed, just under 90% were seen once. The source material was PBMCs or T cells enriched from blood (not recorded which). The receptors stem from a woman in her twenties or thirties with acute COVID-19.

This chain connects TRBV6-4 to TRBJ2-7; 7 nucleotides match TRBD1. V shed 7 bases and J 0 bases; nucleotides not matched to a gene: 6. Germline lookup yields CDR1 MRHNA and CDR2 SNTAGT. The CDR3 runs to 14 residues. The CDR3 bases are TGTGCCAGCAATAAGGACAGGTCCTCCTACGAGCAGTACTTC. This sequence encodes CASNKDRSSYEQYF.

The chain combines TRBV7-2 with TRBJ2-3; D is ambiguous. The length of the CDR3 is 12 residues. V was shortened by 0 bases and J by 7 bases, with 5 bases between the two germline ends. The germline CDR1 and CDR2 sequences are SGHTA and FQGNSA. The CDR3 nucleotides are TGTGCCAGCAGCTTAGCACTTTATACGCAGTATTTT. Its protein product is CASSLALYTQYF. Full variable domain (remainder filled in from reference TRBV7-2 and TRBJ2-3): GAGVSQSPSNKVTEKGKDVELRCDPISGHTALYWYRQSLGQGLEFLIYFQGNSAPDKSGLPSDRFSAERTGGSVSTLTIQRTQQEDSAVYLCASSLALYTQYFGPGTRLTVL.

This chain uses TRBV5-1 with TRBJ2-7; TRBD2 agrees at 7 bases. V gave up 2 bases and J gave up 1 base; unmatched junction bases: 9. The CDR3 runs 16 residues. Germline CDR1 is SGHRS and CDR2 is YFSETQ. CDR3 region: CASSLNAGTTSYEQYF. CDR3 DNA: TGCGCCAGCAGCTTAAACGCCGGGACTACATCCTACGAGCAGTACTTC.

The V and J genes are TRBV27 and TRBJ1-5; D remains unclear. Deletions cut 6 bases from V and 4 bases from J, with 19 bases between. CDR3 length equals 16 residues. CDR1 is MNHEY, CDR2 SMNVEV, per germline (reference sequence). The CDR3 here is CASSLGAGGRNQPQHF. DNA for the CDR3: TGTGCCAGCAGCCTGGGTGCGGGTGGGAGAAATCAGCCCCAGCATTTT.

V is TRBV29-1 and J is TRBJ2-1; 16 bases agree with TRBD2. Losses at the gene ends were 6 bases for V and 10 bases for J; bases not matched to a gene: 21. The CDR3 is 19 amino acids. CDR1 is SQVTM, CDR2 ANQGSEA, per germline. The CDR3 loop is CSVIGGQGLAGGPRSEQFF. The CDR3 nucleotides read TGCAGCGTAATTGGGGGACAGGGACTAGCGGGAGGGCCTCGGAGCGAGCAGTTCTTC.

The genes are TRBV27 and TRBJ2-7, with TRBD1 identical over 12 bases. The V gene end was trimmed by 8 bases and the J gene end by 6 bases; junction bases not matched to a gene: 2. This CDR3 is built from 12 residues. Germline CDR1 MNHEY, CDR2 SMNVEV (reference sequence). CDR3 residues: CASGTGGTEQYF. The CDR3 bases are TGTGCCAGCGGGACAGGGGGCACCGAGCAGTACTTC.

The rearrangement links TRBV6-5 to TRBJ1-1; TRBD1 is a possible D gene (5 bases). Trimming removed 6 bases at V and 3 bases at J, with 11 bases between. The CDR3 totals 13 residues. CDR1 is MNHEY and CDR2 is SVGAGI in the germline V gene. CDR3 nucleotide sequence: TGTGCCAGCAGACGGGGGGAGGACACTGAAGCTTTCTTT. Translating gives CASRRGEDTEAFF.

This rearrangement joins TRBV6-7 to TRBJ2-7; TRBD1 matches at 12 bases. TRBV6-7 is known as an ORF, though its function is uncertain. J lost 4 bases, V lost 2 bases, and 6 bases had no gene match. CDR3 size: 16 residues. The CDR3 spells CASSYGTGGFGYEQYF. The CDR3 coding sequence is TGTGCCAGCAGTTACGGGACAGGGGGCTTCGGATACGAGCAGTACTTC.

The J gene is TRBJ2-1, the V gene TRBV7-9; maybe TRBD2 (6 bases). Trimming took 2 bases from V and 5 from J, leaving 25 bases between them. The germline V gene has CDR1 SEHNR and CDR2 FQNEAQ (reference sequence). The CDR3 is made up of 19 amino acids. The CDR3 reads CASSLNGREKGIAHNEQFF. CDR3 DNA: TGTGCCAGCAGCTTAAACGGGCGGGAAAAAGGAATCGCGCACAATGAGCAGTTCTTC.

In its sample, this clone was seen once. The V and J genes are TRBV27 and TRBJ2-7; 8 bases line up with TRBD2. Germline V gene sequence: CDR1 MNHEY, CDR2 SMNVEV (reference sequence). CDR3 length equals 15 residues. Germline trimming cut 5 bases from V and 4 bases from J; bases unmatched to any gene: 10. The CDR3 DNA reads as TGTGCCAGCAGTAGTTTGGGCGGGAGGTTTTACGAGCAGTACTTC. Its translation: CASSSLGGRFYEQYF.

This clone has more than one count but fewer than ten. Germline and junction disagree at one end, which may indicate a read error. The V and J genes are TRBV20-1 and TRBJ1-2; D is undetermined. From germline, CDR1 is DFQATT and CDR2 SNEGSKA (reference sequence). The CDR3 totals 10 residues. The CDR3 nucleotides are TGCAGTGCTAGAGGCCCAACGGGGTTCTTC. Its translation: CSARGPTGFF.

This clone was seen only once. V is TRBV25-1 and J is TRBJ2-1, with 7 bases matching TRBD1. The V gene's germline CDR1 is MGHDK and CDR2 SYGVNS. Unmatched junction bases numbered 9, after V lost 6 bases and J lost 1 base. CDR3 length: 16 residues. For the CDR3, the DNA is TGTGCCAGCAGCGATCAGGGGGTAAGGTCCTACAATGAGCAGTTCTTC. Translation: CASSDQGVRSYNEQFF. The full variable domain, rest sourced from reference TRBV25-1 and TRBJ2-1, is EADIYQTPRYLVIGTGKKITLECSQTMGHDKMYWYQQDPGMELHLIHYSYGVNSTEKGDLSSESTVSRIRTEHFPLTLESARPSHTSQYLCASSDQGVRSYNEQFFGPGTRLTVL.

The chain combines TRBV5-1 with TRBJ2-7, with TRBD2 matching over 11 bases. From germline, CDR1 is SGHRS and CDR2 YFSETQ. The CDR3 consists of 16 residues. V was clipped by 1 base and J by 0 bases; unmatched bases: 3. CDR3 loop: CASSLWGTSGSYEQYF. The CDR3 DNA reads TGCGCCAGCAGCTTGTGGGGGACTAGCGGCTCCTACGAGCAGTACTTC.

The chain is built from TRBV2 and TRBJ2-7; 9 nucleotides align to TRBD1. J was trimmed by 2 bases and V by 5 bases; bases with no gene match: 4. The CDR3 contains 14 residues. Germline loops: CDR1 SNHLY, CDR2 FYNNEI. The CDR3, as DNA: TGTGCCAGCAGTTTCCGGGACAGGGCCTACGAGCAGTACTTC. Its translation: CASSFRDRAYEQYF.

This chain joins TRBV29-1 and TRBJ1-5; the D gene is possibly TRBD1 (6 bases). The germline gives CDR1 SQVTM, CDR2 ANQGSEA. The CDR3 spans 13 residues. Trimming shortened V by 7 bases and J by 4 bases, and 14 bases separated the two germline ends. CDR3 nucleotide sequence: TGCAGCGCCGCCACAGGGTTGAATCAGCCCCAGCATTTT. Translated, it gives CSAATGLNQPQHF.

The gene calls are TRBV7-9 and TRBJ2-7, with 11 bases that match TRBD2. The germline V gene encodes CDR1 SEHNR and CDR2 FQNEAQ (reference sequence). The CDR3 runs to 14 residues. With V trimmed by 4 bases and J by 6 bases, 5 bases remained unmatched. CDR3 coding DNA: TGTGCCAGCAGCTCTGAGACTAGCGGGATCGAGCAGTACTTC. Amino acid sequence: CASSSETSGIEQYF.

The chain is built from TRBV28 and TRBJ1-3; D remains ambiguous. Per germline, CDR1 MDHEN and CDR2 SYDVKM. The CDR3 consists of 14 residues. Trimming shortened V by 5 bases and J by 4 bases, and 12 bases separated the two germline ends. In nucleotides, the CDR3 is TGTGCCAGCAGTATAAAGGAGCTAGGAAACACCATATATTTT. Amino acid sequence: CASSIKELGNTIYF.

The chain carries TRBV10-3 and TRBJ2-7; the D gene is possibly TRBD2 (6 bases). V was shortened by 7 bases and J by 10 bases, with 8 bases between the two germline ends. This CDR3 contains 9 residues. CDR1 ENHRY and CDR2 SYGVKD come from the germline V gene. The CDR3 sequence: CAITGDQYF. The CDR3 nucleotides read TGTGCCATCACGGGGGACCAGTACTTC.

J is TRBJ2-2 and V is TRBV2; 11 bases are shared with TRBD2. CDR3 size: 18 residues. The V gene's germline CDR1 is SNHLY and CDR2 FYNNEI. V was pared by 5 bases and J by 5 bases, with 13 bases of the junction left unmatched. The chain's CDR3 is CASSPSGGLADKTGELFF. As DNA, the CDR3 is TGTGCCAGCAGTCCCTCTGGGGGACTAGCGGATAAGACCGGGGAGCTGTTTTTT. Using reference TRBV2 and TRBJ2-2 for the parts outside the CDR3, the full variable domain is EPEVTQTPSHQVTQMGQEVILRCVPISNHLYFYWYRQILGQKVEFLVSFYNNEISEKSEIFDDQFSVERPDGSNFTLKIRSTKLEDSAMYFCASSPSGGLADKTGELFFGEGSRLTVL.

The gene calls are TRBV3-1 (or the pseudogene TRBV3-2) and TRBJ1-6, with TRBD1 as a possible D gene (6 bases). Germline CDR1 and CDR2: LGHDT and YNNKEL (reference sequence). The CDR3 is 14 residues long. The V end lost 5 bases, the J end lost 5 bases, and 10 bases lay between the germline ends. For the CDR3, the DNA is TGTGCCAGCAGCTCCGGGACAAATAATTCACCCCTCCACTTT. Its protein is CASSSGTNNSPLHF.

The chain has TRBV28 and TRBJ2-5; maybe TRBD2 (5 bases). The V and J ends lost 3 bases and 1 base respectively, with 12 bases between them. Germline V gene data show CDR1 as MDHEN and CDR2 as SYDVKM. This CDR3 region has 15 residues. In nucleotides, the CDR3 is TGTGCCAGCAGTTTTTTAGGAGGAGGCCAAGAGACCCAGTACTTC. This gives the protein CASSFLGGGQETQYF.

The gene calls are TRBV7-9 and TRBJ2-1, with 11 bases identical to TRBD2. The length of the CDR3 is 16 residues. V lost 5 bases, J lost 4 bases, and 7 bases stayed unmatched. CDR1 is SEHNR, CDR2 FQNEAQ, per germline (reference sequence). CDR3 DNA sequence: TGTGCCAGCAGCCAAACGGGACTAGCGGTGTACAATGAGCAGTTCTTC. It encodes CASSQTGLAVYNEQFF.

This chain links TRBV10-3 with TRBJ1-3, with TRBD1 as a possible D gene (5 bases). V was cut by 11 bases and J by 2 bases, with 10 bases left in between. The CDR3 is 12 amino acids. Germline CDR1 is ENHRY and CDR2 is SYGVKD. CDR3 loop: CAGGLPGNTIYF. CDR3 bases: TGTGCCGGGGGACTCCCTGGAAACACCATATATTTT.

The CDR3: CASSQTREQYF. In DNA form, the CDR3 reads TGTGCCAGCAGCCAGACTCGGGAGCAGTACTTC. V and J are TRBV7-9 and TRBJ2-7; D gene uncertain. Germline CDR1 is SEHNR and CDR2 is FQNEAQ (reference sequence). The CDR3 runs 11 residues. V lost 5 bases and J 7 bases, leaving 9 bases between the germline ends. The full variable domain, rest sourced from reference TRBV7-9 and TRBJ2-7, is DTGVSQNPRHKITKRGQNVTFRCDPISEHNRLYWYRQTLGQGPEFLTYFQNEAQLEKSRLLSDRFSAERPKGSFSTLEIQRTEQGDSAMYLCASSQTREQYFGPGTRLTVT.

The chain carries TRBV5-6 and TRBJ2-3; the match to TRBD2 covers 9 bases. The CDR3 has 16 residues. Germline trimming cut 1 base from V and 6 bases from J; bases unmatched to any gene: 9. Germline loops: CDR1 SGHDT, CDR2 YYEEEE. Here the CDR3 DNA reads TGTGCCAGCAGCTTGTCCCTAGCGGGGCGGTCTGATACGCAGTATTTT. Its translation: CASSLSLAGRSDTQYF. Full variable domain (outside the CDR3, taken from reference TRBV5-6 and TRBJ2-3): DAGVTQSPTHLIKTRGQQVTLRCSPKSGHDTVSWYQQALGQGPQFIFQYYEEEERQRGNFPDRFSGHQFPNYSSELNVNALLLGDSALYLCASSLSLAGRSDTQYFGPGTRLTVL.

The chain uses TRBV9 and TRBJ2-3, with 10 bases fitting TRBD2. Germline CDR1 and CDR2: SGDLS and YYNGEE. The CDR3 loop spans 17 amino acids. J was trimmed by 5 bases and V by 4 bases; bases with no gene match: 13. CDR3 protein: CASSIPAGGSLGDTQYF. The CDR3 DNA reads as TGTGCCAGCAGCATACCAGCGGGAGGGTCGTTGGGAGATACGCAGTATTTT.